This T cell receptor beta chain was obtained from a study of T cells in Graves' hyperthyroidism and ophthalmopathy. General observations from the study: In the analysis, a 13 V-J model separated ophthalmopathy from stable hyperthyroidism.

There are many counts of this clonotype. Its antigen is unknown. Disease duration under 2 months; hyperthyroidism patients were aged 18 to 65. Those patients with uncontrolled infection, other autoimmune disease, pregnancy or lactation were excluded. It was at first hyperthyroidism diagnosis, before any ophthalmopathy symptoms, that the blood sample was taken. TCR beta CDR3 regions were amplified from RNA. The TCR CDR3 first-round RT-PCR relied on the HTBI primer set. TCRdb reprocessed the multiplex PCR reads with MiXCR, giving one entry per CDR3 protein. The sample lists 690,000 or so distinct CDR3 sequences; roughly a sixth were seen once. V was shortened by 3 bases and J by 2 bases, with 7 bases between the two germline ends. Germline-derived CDR1 and CDR2 are SGHAT and FQNNGV. The CDR3 length is 14 residues.

The sequence came from a woman in her forties or fifties with Graves' hyperthyroidism that later progressed to Graves' ophthalmopathy. The chain has TRBV11-2 and TRBJ2-2; D might be TRBD2 (5 bases). Sample: blood. CDR3 sequence reads: CASSFGINTGELFF. DNA for the CDR3: TGTGCCAGCAGCTTCGGGATAAACACCGGGGAGCTGTTTTTT.